One sample yielded the 6 T cell receptor beta chains listed below, sequenced in a study of technical replicates of blood from a handful of donors. Libraries were prepared by immunoSEQ multiplex PCR; TCRdb keeps only in-frame clonotypes and omits some of them. The sample has about 76,000 clones, approximately 86% seen once. The sequencing sample was made of PBMCs. The receptors shown here come from a human donor in good health. Some clones in this sample may be carry-over from other donors' samples.

The chain has TRBV19 and TRBJ2-3; 9 bases are a match to TRBD2. CDR3 length equals 15 residues. The trim removed 4 bases at V and 6 bases at J, leaving 8 bases unmatched. Germline V gives CDR1 LNHDA, CDR2 SQIVND (reference sequence). As DNA, the CDR3 is TGTGCCAGTAGTACGCCCTTAGCGGGAGCTGATACGCAGTATTTT. Its translation: CASSTPLAGADTQYF.

V gene TRBV5-1 combines with J gene TRBJ2-2; D is possibly TRBD2 (5 bases). CDR1 is SGHRS and CDR2 is YFSETQ in the germline V gene. V was shortened by 4 bases and J by 5 bases, with 12 bases between the two germline ends. CDR3 size: 14 residues. The CDR3 loop reads CASSPGGRTGELFF. CDR3 bases: TGCGCCAGCAGCCCGGGCGGGCGGACCGGGGAGCTGTTTTTT. Full variable domain (rest looked up from reference TRBV5-1 and TRBJ2-2): KAGVTQTPRYLIKTRGQQVTLSCSPISGHRSVSWYQQTPGQGLQFLFEYFSETQRNKGNFPGRFSGRQFSNSRSEMNVSTLELGDSALYLCASSPGGRTGELFFGEGSRLTVL.

This chain links TRBV19 with TRBJ2-7; the match to TRBD1 covers 9 bases. J lost 7 bases, V lost 6 bases, and 7 bases had no gene match. Germline V gene data show CDR1 as LNHDA and CDR2 as SQIVND (reference sequence). CDR3 length: 13 amino acids. The CDR3 loop reads CASRRTGDEEQYF. In nucleotides, the CDR3 is TGTGCCAGTAGAAGGACAGGGGACGAGGAGCAGTACTTC.

The CDR3 loop is CASSRKSRPRYEQYF. The CDR3 DNA is TGTGCCAGCAGCCGAAAATCTAGGCCTAGGTACGAGCAGTACTTC. The chain joins TRBV5-6 to TRBJ2-7; D ambiguous. The CDR3 extends over 15 amino acids. The germline V gene has CDR1 SGHDT and CDR2 YYEEEE. Trimming removed 4 bases from V and 4 bases from J, with 18 bases in between. Full variable domain (rest looked up from reference TRBV5-6 and TRBJ2-7): DAGVTQSPTHLIKTRGQQVTLRCSPKSGHDTVSWYQQALGQGPQFIFQYYEEEERQRGNFPDRFSGHQFPNYSSELNVNALLLGDSALYLCASSRKSRPRYEQYFGPGTRLTVT.

V and J are TRBV5-1 and TRBJ2-1; 9 bases are a match to TRBD2. There are 15 residues in the CDR3. V shed 4 bases, J shed 9 bases, and the junction held 11 bases outside the gene matches. Germline CDR1 SGHRS, CDR2 YFSETQ. The DNA of the CDR3 is TGCGCCAGCAGCGTGCCCGGGACTAGCTGGAGTGAGCAGTTCTTC. It encodes CASSVPGTSWSEQFF.

This clone was counted between two and nine times. This chain connects TRBV5-4 to TRBJ2-2, with 13 bases that match TRBD2. In germline, CDR1 is SGHNT, CDR2 YYREEE (reference sequence). Germline trimming cut 2 bases from V and 2 bases from J; bases unmatched to any gene: 9. CDR3 length equals 19 residues. In nucleotides, the CDR3 is TGTGCCAGCAGCTTATTAGCGGGACTAGCGGGGCCAAACACCGGGGAGCTGTTTTTT. Protein: CASSLLAGLAGPNTGELFF.